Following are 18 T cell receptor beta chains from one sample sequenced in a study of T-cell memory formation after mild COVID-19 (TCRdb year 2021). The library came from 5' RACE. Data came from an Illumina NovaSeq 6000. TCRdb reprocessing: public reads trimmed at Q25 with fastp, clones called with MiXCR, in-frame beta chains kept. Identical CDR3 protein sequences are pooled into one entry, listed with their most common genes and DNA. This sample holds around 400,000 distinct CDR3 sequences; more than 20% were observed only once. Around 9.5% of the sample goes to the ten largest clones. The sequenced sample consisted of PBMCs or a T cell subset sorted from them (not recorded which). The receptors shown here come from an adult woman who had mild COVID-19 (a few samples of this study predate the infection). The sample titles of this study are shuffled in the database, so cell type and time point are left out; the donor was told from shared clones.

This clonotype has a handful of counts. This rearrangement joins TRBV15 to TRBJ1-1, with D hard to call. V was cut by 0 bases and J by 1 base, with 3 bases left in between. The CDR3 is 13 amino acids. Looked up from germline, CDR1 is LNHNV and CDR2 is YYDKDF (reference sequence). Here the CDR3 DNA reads TGTGCCACCAGCAGAGAAAGGAACACTGAAGCTTTCTTT. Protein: CATSRERNTEAFF.

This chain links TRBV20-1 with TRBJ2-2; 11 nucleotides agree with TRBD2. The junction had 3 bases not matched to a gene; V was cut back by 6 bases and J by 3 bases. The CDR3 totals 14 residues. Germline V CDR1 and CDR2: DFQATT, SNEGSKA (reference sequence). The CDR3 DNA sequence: TGCAGTGCCACTAGCGGGGGTGACACCGGGGAGCTGTTTTTT. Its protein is CSATSGGDTGELFF.

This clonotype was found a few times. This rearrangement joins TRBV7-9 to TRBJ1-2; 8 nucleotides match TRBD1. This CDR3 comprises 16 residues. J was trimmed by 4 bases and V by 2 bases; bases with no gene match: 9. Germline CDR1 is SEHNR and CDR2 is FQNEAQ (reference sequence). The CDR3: CASSLLAGGAGYGYTF. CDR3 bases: TGTGCCAGCAGCTTATTGGCAGGGGGCGCCGGCTATGGCTACACCTTC.

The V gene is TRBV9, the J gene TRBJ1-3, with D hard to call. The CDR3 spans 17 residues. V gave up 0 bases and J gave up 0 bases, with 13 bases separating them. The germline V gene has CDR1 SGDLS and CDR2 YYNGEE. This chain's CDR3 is CASSVGPGVLSGNTIYF. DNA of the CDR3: TGTGCCAGCAGCGTAGGCCCGGGAGTCCTCTCTGGAAACACCATATATTTT.

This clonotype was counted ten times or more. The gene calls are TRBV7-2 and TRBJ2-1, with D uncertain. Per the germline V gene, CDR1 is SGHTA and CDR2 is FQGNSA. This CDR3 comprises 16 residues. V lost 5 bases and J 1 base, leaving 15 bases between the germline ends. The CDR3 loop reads CASSAQTGISYNEQFF. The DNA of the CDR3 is TGTGCCAGCAGCGCGCAAACGGGTATATCCTACAATGAGCAGTTCTTC.

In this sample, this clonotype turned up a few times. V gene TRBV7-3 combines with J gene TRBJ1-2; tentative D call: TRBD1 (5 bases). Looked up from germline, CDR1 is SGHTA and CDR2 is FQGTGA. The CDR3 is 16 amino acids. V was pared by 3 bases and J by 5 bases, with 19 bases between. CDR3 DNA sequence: TGTGCCAGCAGCTTGCTCCCAGGGAACGTACCTTATGGCTACACCTTC. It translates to CASSLLPGNVPYGYTF.

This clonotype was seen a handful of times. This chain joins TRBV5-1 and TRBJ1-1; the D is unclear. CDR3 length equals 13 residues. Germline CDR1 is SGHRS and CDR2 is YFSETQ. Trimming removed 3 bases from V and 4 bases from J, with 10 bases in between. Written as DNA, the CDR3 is TGCGCCAGCAGCTGGGAGTGGGGCACTGAAGCTTTCTTT. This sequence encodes CASSWEWGTEAFF.

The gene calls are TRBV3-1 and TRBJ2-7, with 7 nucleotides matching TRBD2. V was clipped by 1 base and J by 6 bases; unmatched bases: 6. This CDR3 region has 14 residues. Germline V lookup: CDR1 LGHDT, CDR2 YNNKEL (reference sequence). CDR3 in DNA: TGTGCCAGCAGCCAAGGCGGACTAGTCGGCGAGCAGTACTTC. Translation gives CASSQGGLVGEQYF.

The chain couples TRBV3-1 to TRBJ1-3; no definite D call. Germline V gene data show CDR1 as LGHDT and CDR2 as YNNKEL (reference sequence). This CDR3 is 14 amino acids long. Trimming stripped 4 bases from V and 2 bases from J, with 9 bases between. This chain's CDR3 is CASSPRRTGNTIYF. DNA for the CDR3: TGTGCCAGCAGCCCGCGAAGGACTGGAAACACCATATATTTT.

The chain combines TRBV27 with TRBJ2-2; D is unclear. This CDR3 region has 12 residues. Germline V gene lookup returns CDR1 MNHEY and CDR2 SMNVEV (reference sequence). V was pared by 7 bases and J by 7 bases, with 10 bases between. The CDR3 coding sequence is TGTGCCAGCAATAGCAAGGGCGGGGAGCTGTTTTTT. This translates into CASNSKGGELFF.

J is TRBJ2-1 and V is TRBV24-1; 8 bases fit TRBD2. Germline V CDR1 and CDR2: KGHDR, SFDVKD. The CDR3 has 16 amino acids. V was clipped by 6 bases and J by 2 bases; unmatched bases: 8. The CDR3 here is CATSRSAGGAYNEQFF. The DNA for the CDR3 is TGTGCCACCAGTCGGTCGGCGGGAGGCGCCTACAATGAGCAGTTCTTC.

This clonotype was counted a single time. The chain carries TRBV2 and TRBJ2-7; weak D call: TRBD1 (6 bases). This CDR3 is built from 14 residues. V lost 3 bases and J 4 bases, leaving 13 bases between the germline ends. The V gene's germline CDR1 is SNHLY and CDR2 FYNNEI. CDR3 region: CASSESLQGYEQYF. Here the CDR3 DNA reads TGTGCCAGCAGTGAGAGCCTGCAGGGGTACGAGCAGTACTTC.

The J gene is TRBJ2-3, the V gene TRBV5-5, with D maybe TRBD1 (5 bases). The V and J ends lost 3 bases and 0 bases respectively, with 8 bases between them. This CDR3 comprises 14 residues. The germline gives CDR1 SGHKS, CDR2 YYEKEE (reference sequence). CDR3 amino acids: CASSSDSSTDTQYF. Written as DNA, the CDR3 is TGTGCCAGCAGCTCCGACAGTAGCACAGATACGCAGTATTTT.

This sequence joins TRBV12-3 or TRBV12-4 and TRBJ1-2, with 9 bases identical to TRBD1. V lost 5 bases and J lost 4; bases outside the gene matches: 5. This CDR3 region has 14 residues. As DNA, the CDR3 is TGTGCCAGCAGTACACAGGGGGCTGGCTATGGCTACACCTTC. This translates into CASSTQGAGYGYTF.

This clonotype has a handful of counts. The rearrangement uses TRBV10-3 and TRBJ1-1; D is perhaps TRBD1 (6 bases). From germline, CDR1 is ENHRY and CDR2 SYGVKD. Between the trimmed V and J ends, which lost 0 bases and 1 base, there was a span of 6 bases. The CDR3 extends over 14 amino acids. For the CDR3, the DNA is TGTGCCATCAGTGAGTCGACAGGGAACACTGAAGCTTTCTTT. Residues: CAISESTGNTEAFF.

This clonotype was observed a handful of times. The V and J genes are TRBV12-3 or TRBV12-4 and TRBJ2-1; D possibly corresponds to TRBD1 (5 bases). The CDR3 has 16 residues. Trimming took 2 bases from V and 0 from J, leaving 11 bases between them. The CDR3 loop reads CASSLRGGGSYNEQFF. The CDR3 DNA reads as TGTGCCAGCAGTTTAAGGGGCGGTGGCTCCTACAATGAGCAGTTCTTC.

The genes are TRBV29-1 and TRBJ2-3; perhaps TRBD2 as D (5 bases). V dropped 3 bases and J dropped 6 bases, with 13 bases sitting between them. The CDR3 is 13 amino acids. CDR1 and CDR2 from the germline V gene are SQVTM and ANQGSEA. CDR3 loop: CSVERPGKDTQYF. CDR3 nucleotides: TGCAGCGTTGAGAGGCCCGGGAAGGATACGCAGTATTTT.

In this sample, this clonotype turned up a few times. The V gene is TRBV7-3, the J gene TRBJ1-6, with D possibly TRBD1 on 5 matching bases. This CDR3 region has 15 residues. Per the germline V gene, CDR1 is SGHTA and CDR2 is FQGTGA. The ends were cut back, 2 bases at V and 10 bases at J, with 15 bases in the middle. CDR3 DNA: TGTGCCAGCAGCTTATCAGTCCGGGGGAGGTCACCCCTCCACTTT. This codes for CASSLSVRGRSPLHF.